This TCR beta chain was obtained from a study of early T cells in non-severe SARS-CoV-2 infection. In germline, CDR1 is MDHEN, CDR2 SYDVKM. V gave up 4 bases and J gave up 6 bases; unmatched junction bases: 7. This CDR3 is built from 14 residues. Remarks on this clonotype: As yet, its antigen is unknown.

Individual cDNA molecules were tagged with unique molecular identifiers, the study reported. Via MiXCR, TCRdb re-called the 5' RACE reads, giving one row per CDR3 protein. The data hold more than 45,000 distinct CDR3 sequences, with 9.5% to 15% observed a single time. Findings of the study overall: VDJdb matches were skewed toward anti-spike CD8 T cell responses.

The chain carries TRBV28 and TRBJ1-1; 8 bases are shared with TRBD1. Sequencing input: whole blood. The receptor's source is an adult who was a healthcare worker with PCR-confirmed SARS-CoV-2 infection or an uninfected control (not recorded which). This chain's CDR3 is CASSWTGRIAEAFF. Here the CDR3 DNA reads TGTGCCAGCAGTTGGACAGGGCGTATCGCTGAAGCTTTCTTT.